The 9 T cell receptor beta chains below all came from one sample that was sequenced in a study of cytomegalovirus exposure and HLA in healthy donors (dated by TCRdb to the late 2010s). The method behind the library was the immunoSEQ multiplex PCR assay. As stored in TCRdb, this immuneACCESS dataset retains in-frame rearrangements with V and J assigned. A fraction of the clones does not appear; measured against another copy, unresolved V genes explain less than half of the discrepancy, and the remainder lacks a known reason. A total of under 95,000 clones appear in this sample, approximately 95% of them only once. About 3.6% of the sample rests with the top ten. Sequenced input: PBMCs. These TCRs come from a woman aged 18-30 years in good health and CMV-seropositive.

The rearrangement links TRBV18 to TRBJ1-1, with D possibly TRBD1 on 5 matching bases. Germline V gene sequence: CDR1 KGHSH, CDR2 LQKENI. This CDR3 contains 14 residues. V gave up 5 bases and J gave up 3 bases, with 13 bases separating them. The CDR3 region is CASSAQGKDTEAFF. The DNA of the CDR3 is TGTGCCAGCTCAGCTCAGGGTAAGGACACTGAAGCTTTCTTT.

V gene TRBV18 combines with J gene TRBJ1-1; the D is unclear. The CDR3 is 13 residues long. With 5 bases removed from V and 5 bases from J, the gap between germline ends came to 12 bases. Germline V gene data show CDR1 as KGHSH and CDR2 as LQKENI. Written as DNA, the CDR3 is TGTGCCAGCTCAGCCATCGGAGGGACTGAAGCTTTCTTT. Residues: CASSAIGGTEAFF.

The V call is TRBV4-3, the J call TRBJ2-6, with D uncertain. This CDR3 has 16 amino acids. The V and J ends lost 0 bases and 2 bases respectively, with 8 bases between them. Per the germline V gene, CDR1 is LGHNA and CDR2 is YSLEER. CDR3 protein: CASSQDWAPGANVLTF. CDR3 DNA: TGCGCCAGCAGCCAAGATTGGGCGCCTGGGGCCAACGTCCTGACTTTC.

The chain is built from TRBV9 and TRBJ1-3, with D maybe TRBD1 (5 bases). V lost 4 bases and J 1 base, leaving 21 bases between the germline ends. This CDR3 has 18 residues. The germline gives CDR1 SGDLS, CDR2 YYNGEE. The CDR3 loop reads CASSPSGDRMSSGNTIYF. The CDR3 nucleotides are TGTGCCAGCAGCCCTAGCGGAGACAGAATGTCATCTGGAAACACCATATATTTT.

The V and J genes are TRBV9 and TRBJ2-5; 14 bases align to TRBD2. Germline V gives CDR1 SGDLS, CDR2 YYNGEE. The ends lost 4 bases at V and 1 base at J; junction bases unmatched: 3. This CDR3 has 16 amino acids. In DNA form, the CDR3 reads TGTGCCAGCAGCTCGGGACTAGCGGGGGCCCAAGAGACCCAGTACTTC. Translated, it gives CASSSGLAGAQETQYF.

The J gene is TRBJ2-7, the V gene TRBV2, with TRBD2 as a possible D gene (7 bases). The CDR3 totals 15 residues. Per germline, CDR1 SNHLY and CDR2 FYNNEI. The germline V and J ends were trimmed by 4 bases and 5 bases, with 18 bases remaining between them. Written as DNA, the CDR3 is TGTGCCAGCAGTGGGGAGGGGACAATCCTACACGAGCAGTACTTC. The encoded protein is CASSGEGTILHEQYF.

The J gene is TRBJ1-4, the V gene TRBV7-3; possible D gene TRBD1, 6 bases. Germline V gene lookup returns CDR1 SGHTA and CDR2 FQGTGA. Trimming left V 6 bases short and J 7 bases short, with 12 bases between. The CDR3 loop spans 13 amino acids. CDR3 sequence: CASSAGRGEKLFF. The DNA of the CDR3 is TGTGCCAGCAGTGCGGGCAGGGGTGAAAAACTGTTTTTT.

The genes are TRBV19 and TRBJ2-1; D might be TRBD2 (6 bases). There are 14 residues in the CDR3. Germline CDR1 reads LNHDA; CDR2 reads SQIVND (reference sequence). The germline V and J ends were trimmed by 1 base and 7 bases, with 11 bases remaining between them. CDR3 sequence reads: CASSIGPGRNEQFF. The CDR3, as DNA: TGTGCCAGTAGTATAGGGCCAGGGAGGAATGAGCAGTTCTTC.

The gene calls are TRBV19 and TRBJ1-3; 7 bases align to TRBD1. This CDR3 region has 16 residues. CDR1 and CDR2 (germline): LNHDA, SQIVND (reference sequence). V shed 7 bases, J shed 0 bases, and the junction held 9 bases outside the gene matches. The CDR3, as DNA: TGTGCCAGTATAGAGGGGACAGACCACTCTGGAAACACCATATATTTT. It translates to CASIEGTDHSGNTIYF.